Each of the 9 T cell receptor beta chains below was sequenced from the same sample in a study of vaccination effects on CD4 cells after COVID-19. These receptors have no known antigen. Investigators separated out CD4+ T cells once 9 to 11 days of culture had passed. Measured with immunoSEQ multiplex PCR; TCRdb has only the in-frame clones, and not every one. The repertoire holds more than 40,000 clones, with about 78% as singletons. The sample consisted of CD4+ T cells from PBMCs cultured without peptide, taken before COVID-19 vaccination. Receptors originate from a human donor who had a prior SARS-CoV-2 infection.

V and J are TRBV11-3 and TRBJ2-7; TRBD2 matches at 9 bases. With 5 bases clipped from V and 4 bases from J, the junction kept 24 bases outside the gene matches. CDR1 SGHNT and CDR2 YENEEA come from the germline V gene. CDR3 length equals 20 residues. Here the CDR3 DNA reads TGTGCCAGCAGCCAAACTGAAGGGGCAGTCTCTAGCGGGACGAATTACGAGCAGTACTTC. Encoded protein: CASSQTEGAVSSGTNYEQYF. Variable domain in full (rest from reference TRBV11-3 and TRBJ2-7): EAGVVQSPRYKIIEKKQPVAFWCNPISGHNTLYWYLQNLGQGPELLIRYENEEAVDDSQLPKDRFSAERLKGVDSTLKIQPAELGDSAVYLCASSQTEGAVSSGTNYEQYFGPGTRLTVT.

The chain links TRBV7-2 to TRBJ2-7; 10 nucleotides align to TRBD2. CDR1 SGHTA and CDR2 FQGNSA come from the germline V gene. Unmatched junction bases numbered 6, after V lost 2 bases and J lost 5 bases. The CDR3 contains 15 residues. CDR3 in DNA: TGTGCCAGCAGCTTATTATCACTAGCGGGACACGAGCAGTACTTC. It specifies CASSLLSLAGHEQYF.

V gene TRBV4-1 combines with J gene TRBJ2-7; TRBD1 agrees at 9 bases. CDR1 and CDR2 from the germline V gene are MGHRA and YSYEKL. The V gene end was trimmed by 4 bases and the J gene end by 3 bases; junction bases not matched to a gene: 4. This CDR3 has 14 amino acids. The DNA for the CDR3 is TGCGCCAGCAGCCTCCGGGACAGGGTCTACGAGCAGTACTTC. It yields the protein CASSLRDRVYEQYF.

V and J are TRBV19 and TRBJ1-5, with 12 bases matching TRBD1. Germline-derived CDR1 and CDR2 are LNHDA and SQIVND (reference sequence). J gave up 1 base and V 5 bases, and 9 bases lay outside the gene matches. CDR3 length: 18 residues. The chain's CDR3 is CASSPRDRGRRSNQPQHF. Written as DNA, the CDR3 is TGTGCCAGTAGTCCCCGGGACAGGGGGCGCCGGAGCAATCAGCCCCAGCATTTT.

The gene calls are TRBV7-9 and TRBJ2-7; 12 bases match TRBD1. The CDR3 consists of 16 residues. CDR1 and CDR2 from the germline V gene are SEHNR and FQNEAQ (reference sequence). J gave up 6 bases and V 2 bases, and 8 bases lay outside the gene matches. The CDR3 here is CASSLRRGQGASEQYF. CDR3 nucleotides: TGTGCCAGCAGCTTACGCAGGGGACAGGGGGCGTCCGAGCAGTACTTC.

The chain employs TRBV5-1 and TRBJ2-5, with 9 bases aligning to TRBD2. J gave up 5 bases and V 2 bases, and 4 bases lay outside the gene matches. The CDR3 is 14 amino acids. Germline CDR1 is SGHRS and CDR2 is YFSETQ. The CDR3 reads CASSFSGSQETQYF. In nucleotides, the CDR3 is TGCGCCAGCAGCTTTAGCGGGAGTCAGGAGACCCAGTACTTC. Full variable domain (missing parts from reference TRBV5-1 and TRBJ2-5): KAGVTQTPRYLIKTRGQQVTLSCSPISGHRSVSWYQQTPGQGLQFLFEYFSETQRNKGNFPGRFSGRQFSNSRSEMNVSTLELGDSALYLCASSFSGSQETQYFGPGTRLLVL.

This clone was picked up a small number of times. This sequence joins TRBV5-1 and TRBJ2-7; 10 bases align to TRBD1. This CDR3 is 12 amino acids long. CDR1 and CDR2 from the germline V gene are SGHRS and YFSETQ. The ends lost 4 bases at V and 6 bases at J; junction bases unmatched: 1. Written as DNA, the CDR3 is TGCGCCAGCAGCCGGGACAGGGGCGAGCAGTACTTC. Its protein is CASSRDRGEQYF.

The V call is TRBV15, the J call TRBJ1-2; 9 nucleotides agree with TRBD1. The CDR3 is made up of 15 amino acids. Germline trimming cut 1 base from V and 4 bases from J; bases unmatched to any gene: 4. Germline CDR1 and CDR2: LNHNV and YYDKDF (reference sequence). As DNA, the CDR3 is TGTGCCACCAGCAGAGCCGGGACAGGGACCTATGGCTACACCTTC. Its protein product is CATSRAGTGTYGYTF.

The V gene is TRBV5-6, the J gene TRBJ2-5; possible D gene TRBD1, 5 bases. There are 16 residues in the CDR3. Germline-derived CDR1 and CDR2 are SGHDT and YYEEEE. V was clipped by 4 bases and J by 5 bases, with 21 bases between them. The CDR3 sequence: CASSRLIQEYRETQYF. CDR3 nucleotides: TGTGCCAGCAGCCGACTGATACAGGAGTATCGGGAGACCCAGTACTTC. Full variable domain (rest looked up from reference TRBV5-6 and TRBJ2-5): DAGVTQSPTHLIKTRGQQVTLRCSPKSGHDTVSWYQQALGQGPQFIFQYYEEEERQRGNFPDRFSGHQFPNYSSELNVNALLLGDSALYLCASSRLIQEYRETQYFGPGTRLLVL.